The 15 T cell receptor beta chains in this list originate from one sample, sequenced in a study of T cells in Graves' hyperthyroidism and ophthalmopathy (dated by TCRdb to the late 2010s). The method was multiplex PCR. TCRdb lists the instrument as Illumina HiSeq 2000. TCR beta CDR3 regions were amplified from RNA transcripts. A first-round RT-PCR of the TCR CDR3 used the HTBI primer set with the Qiagen OneStep RT-PCR kit. TCRdb redid the processing of the public reads, applying fastp at Q25 and MiXCR, and retained in-frame beta chains. Identical CDR3 protein sequences are pooled into one entry, listed with their most common genes and DNA. Within this sample are more than 550,000 distinct CDR3 sequences, with about 45% of them counted one time only. Clones ranked in the top ten supply more than 7% of the sample. The material sequenced was peripheral blood or thyroid tissue (not recorded which). The receptor source for this set is an adult man with Graves' disease, either hyperthyroidism or ophthalmopathy (not recorded which).

A remark on this clonotype: This may arise from a read error, as a much more abundant clone is one base away. The rearrangement joins TRBV10-2 to TRBJ1-6; maybe TRBD1 (6 bases). Looked up from germline, CDR1 is WSHSY and CDR2 is SAAADI. The CDR3 is 16 residues long. Trimming took off 3 bases at V and 5 bases at J, with 14 bases between the two ends. DNA of the CDR3: TGCGCCAGCAGTGAAGTCGGGGGCGACGATAATTCACCCCTCCACTTT. This encodes CASSEVGGDDNSPLHF.

This clonotype was detected a few times. The chain couples TRBV5-6 to TRBJ2-2; D gene uncertain. This CDR3 spans 12 amino acids. From germline, CDR1 is SGHDT and CDR2 YYEEEE. V was clipped by 4 bases and J by 7 bases, with 8 bases between them. The CDR3 is CASSVISGELFF. The CDR3, as DNA: TGTGCCAGCAGCGTCATCAGCGGGGAGCTGTTTTTT.

This clonotype was counted between two and nine times. The chain combines TRBV7-2 with TRBJ2-7; D might be TRBD1 or TRBD2, each matching 5 bases. The CDR3 extends over 14 amino acids. From germline, CDR1 is SGHTA and CDR2 FQGNSA. V was pared by 5 bases and J by 1 base, with 12 bases between. CDR3 DNA sequence: TGTGCCAGCAGCGCCCGGGGCGATTCCTACGAGCAGTACTTC. Translating gives CASSARGDSYEQYF.

The rearrangement links TRBV10-3 to TRBJ1-2; D is perhaps TRBD1 (6 bases). This CDR3 is 12 amino acids long. V was clipped by 4 bases and J by 6 bases, with 9 bases between them. CDR1 and CDR2 from the germline V gene are ENHRY and SYGVKD. CDR3 in amino acids: CAISGGGHGYTF. The CDR3 bases are TGTGCCATCAGTGGAGGGGGACATGGCTACACCTTC.

As to this clonotype: It may be a read error: a sequence one base away is much more abundant. V usage is TRBV9 and J usage is TRBJ1-4, with TRBD1 identical over 11 bases. V dropped 0 bases and J dropped 8; count of bases not matched to a gene: 3. The CDR3 loop spans 15 amino acids. Germline CDR1 is SGDLS and CDR2 is YYNGEE. CDR3 sequence reads: CASSVGGTGGEKLFF. CDR3 nucleotide sequence: TGTGCCAGCAGCGTAGGGGGGACAGGGGGGGAAAAACTGTTTTTT.

The chain uses TRBV6-5 and TRBJ2-4, with TRBD1 identical over 9 bases. With V trimmed by 1 base and J by 5 bases, 0 bases remained unmatched. This CDR3 spans 14 amino acids. Germline V gene lookup returns CDR1 MNHEY and CDR2 SVGAGI. CDR3 sequence reads: CASSYWTGENIQYF. In DNA form, the CDR3 reads TGTGCCAGCAGTTACTGGACAGGGGAAAACATTCAGTACTTC.

The chain couples TRBV20-1 to TRBJ2-2; D remains ambiguous. The CDR3 runs to 14 residues. The germline CDR1 and CDR2 sequences are DFQATT and SNEGSKA (reference sequence). V was pared by 2 bases and J by 0 bases, with 7 bases between. CDR3: CSARWLANTGELFF. DNA of the CDR3: TGCAGTGCTAGATGGCTAGCGAACACCGGGGAGCTGTTTTTT.

In its sample, this clonotype was seen a few times. A single base separates this from a much larger clone, so it may be a read error. The chain carries TRBV10-3 and TRBJ1-6, with D unclear. CDR3 length: 12 amino acids. Trimming pared 6 bases from V and 0 bases from J, leaving 0 bases between. Germline CDR1 reads ENHRY; CDR2 reads SYGVKD. The DNA of the CDR3 is TGTGCCATCAGCTCCTATAATTCACCCCTCCACTTT. It translates to CAISSYNSPLHF.

This clonotype has a handful of counts. V gene TRBV12-3 or TRBV12-4 combines with J gene TRBJ1-4, with a weak D call TRBD1 (5 bases). Trimming cost V 3 bases and J 4 bases, with 9 bases left between them. This CDR3 is 14 amino acids long. The CDR3 protein is CASSFRALNEKLFF. CDR3 sequence (DNA): TGTGCCAGCAGTTTCAGGGCCCTTAATGAAAAACTGTTTTTT.

V usage is TRBV15 and J usage is TRBJ1-2; 8 bases are shared with TRBD1. Germline V CDR1 and CDR2: LNHNV, YYDKDF (reference sequence). V was clipped by 5 bases and J by 7 bases; unmatched bases: 6. The CDR3 sequence is 13 residues long. CDR3 in DNA: TGTGCCACCAGCGGGCAGGGGGCCTCTGGCTACACCTTC. Translated, it gives CATSGQGASGYTF. Full variable domain (missing parts from reference TRBV15 and TRBJ1-2): DAMVIQNPRYQVTQFGKPVTLSCSQTLNHNVMYWYQQKSSQAPKLLFHYYDKDFNNEADTPDNFQSRRPNTSFCFLDIRSPGLGDTAMYLCATSGQGASGYTFGSGTRLTVV.

This clonotype was counted a few times. The genes are TRBV7-9 and TRBJ2-6, with D perhaps matching TRBD2 (6 bases). This CDR3 is built from 12 residues. The ends were cut back, 5 bases at V and 9 bases at J, with 8 bases in the middle. The germline gives CDR1 SEHNR, CDR2 FQNEAQ (reference sequence). CDR3 loop: CASSLDYNVLTF. Written as DNA, the CDR3 is TGTGCCAGCAGCCTGGACTACAACGTCCTGACTTTC. Full variable domain (remainder filled in from reference TRBV7-9 and TRBJ2-6): DTGVSQNPRHKITKRGQNVTFRCDPISEHNRLYWYRQTLGQGPEFLTYFQNEAQLEKSRLLSDRFSAERPKGSFSTLEIQRTEQGDSAMYLCASSLDYNVLTFGAGSRLTVL.

The chain joins TRBV20-1 to TRBJ1-1, with TRBD1 matching 8 bases. Germline V gene sequence: CDR1 DFQATT, CDR2 SNEGSKA (reference sequence). The CDR3 contains 15 residues. The V and J ends lost 4 bases and 5 bases, in that order; junction bases with no gene match: 12. For the CDR3, the DNA is TGCAGTGCTAATACCGGGACAGGCGTAAGAACTGAAGCTTTCTTT. This codes for CSANTGTGVRTEAFF.

This rearrangement joins TRBV12-3 or TRBV12-4 to TRBJ1-5; D is ambiguous. The CDR3 has 14 amino acids. V lost 5 bases, J lost 0 bases, and 8 bases lay in between. The CDR3 nucleotides are TGTGCCAGCAGTAGGGATCTTAGCAATCAGCCCCAGCATTTT. Amino acids: CASSRDLSNQPQHF.

This clonotype appeared a few times. This chain joins TRBV2 and TRBJ1-1; D not certain. Between the trimmed V and J ends, which lost 1 base and 2 bases, there was a span of 8 bases. Germline V gene sequence: CDR1 SNHLY, CDR2 FYNNEI. The CDR3 spans 14 residues. The CDR3 loop is CASSEGLANTEAFF. Here the CDR3 DNA reads TGTGCCAGCAGTGAAGGATTAGCTAACACTGAAGCTTTCTTT.

This clonotype showed up many times. The chain carries TRBV7-2 and TRBJ1-4; D may be TRBD1 (5 bases). The V gene's germline CDR1 is SGHTA and CDR2 FQGNSA. Trimming took 3 bases from V and 10 from J, leaving 6 bases between them. The CDR3 spans 11 residues. The CDR3 DNA sequence: TGTGCCAGCAGCTTTGGGGGAAAACTGTTTTTT. It is translated as CASSFGGKLFF.